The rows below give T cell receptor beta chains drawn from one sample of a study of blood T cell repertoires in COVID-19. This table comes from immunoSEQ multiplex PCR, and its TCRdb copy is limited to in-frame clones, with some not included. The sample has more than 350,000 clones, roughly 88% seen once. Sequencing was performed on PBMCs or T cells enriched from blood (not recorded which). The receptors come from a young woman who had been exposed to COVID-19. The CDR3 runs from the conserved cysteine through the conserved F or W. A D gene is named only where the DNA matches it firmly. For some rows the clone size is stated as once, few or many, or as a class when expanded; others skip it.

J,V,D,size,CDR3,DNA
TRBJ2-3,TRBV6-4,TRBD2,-,CASSTSGGADTQYF,TGTGCCAGCTCAACTAGCGGGGGGGCAGATACGCAGTATTTT
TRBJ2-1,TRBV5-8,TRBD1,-,CASSHWTGERNEQFF,TGTGCCAGCAGCCACTGGACAGGGGAGAGAAATGAGCAGTTCTTC
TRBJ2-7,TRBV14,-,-,CASSQAAEVHF,TGTGCCAGCAGCCAAGCGGCGGAGGTTCACTTC
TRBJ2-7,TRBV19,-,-,CASSLRSGLYEQYF,TGTGCCAGTAGTCTCCGGTCAGGGTTGTACGAGCAGTACTTC
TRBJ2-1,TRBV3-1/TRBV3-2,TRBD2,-,CASSHTLAEHNEQFF,TGTGCCAGCAGCCATACACTAGCGGAGCACAATGAGCAGTTCTTC
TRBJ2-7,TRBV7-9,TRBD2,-,CASSLGTSTYEQYF,TGTGCCAGCAGCCTCGGGACTAGTACTTACGAGCAGTACTTC
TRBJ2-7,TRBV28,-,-,CASKETYEQYF,TGTGCCAGCAAAGAGACCTACGAGCAGTACTTC
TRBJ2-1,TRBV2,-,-,CASSEVSGEGDEQFF,TGTGCCAGCAGTGAAGTTTCAGGGGAGGGTGATGAGCAGTTCTTC
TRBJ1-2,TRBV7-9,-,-,CASSLAIREDYGYTF,TGTGCCAGCAGCTTAGCTATTCGGGAGGACTATGGCTACACCTTC
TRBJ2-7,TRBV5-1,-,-,CASSAGRFYEQYF,TGCGCCAGCAGCGCGGGACGGTTCTACGAGCAGTACTTC
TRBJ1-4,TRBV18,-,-,CASSPRQGWEKLFF,TGTGCCAGCTCACCCCGGCAGGGCTGGGAAAAACTGTTTTTT
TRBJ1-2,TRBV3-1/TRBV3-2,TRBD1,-,CASSPGGRGYTF,TGTGCCAGCAGCCCAGGGGGCAGGGGCTACACCTTC
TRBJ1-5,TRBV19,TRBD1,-,CASSRGGATNPPGNQPQHF,TGTGCCAGTAGTCGAGGGGGCGCGACTAACCCCCCGGGCAATCAGCCCCAGCATTTT
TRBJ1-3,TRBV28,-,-,CASSFYGQGLSGNTIYF,TGTGCCAGCAGTTTTTATGGGCAGGGCCTCTCTGGAAACACCATATATTTT
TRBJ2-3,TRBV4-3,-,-,CASSSRHLTDTQYF,TGCGCCAGCAGTTCACGACACCTCACAGATACGCAGTATTTT
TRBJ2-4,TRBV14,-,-,CASSQGRENIQYF,TGTGCCAGCAGCCAGGGCAGGGAAAACATTCAGTACTTC
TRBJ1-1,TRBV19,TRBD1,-,CASNLDREGKNTEAFF,TGTGCCAGTAACCTGGACAGGGAAGGGAAGAACACTGAAGCTTTCTTT
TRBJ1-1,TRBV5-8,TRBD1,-,CASSLVRGAGVNTEAFF,TGTGCCAGCAGCTTGGTCAGGGGGGCAGGCGTGAACACTGAAGCTTTCTTT
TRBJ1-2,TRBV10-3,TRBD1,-,CAIMTDRLSNYGYTF,TGTGCCATCATGACGGACAGGTTATCTAACTATGGCTACACCTTC
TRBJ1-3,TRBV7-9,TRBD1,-,CASSDTGTGYYGNTIYF,TGTGCCAGCAGCGATACTGGGACAGGGTATTATGGAAACACCATATATTTT
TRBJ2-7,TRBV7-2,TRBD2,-,CASSLEGGGSYEQYF,TGTGCCAGCAGCTTAGAGGGCGGGGGGTCCTACGAGCAGTACTTC
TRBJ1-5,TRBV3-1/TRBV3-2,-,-,CASSPRTAGRNQPQHF,TGTGCCAGCAGCCCACGGACGGCTGGGAGGAATCAGCCCCAGCATTTT
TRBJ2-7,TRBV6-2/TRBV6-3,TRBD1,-,CASSRDSIYEQYF,TGTGCCAGCAGCCGGGACAGCATTTACGAGCAGTACTTC
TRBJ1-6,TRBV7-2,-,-,CASSSPSLTGDNSPLHF,TGTGCCAGCAGCTCCCCATCTCTGACAGGCGATAATTCACCCCTCCACTTT
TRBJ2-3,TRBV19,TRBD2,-,CASSPRLAPDTQYF,TGTGCCAGTAGTCCGAGACTAGCCCCAGATACGCAGTATTTT
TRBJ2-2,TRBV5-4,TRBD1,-,CASSLGTGGLAGELFF,TGTGCCAGCAGCTTAGGGACAGGGGGTCTCGCCGGGGAGCTGTTTTTT
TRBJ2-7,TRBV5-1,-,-,CASSSIQGKIYEQYF,TGCGCCAGCAGCTCGATCCAGGGGAAGATTTACGAGCAGTACTTC
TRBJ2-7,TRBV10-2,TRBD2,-,CASSESGPLAGESYEQYF,TGCGCCAGCAGTGAGTCGGGCCCTTTAGCGGGGGAGTCCTACGAGCAGTACTTC
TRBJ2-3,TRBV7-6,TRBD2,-,CASSLGLAGGKGDTQYF,TGTGCCAGCAGCTTGGGACTAGCGGGGGGGAAGGGAGATACGCAGTATTTT
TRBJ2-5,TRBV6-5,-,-,CASSYGQKETQYF,TGTGCCAGCAGTTACGGGCAGAAAGAGACCCAGTACTTC
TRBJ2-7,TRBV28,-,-,CASSLGLEQYF,TGTGCCAGCAGTCTAGGACTCGAGCAGTACTTC
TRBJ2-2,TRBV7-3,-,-,CASSEGKNTGELFF,TGTGCCAGCAGCGAGGGTAAGAACACCGGGGAGCTGTTTTTT
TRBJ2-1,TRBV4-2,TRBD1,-,CASSQGQGWDEQFF,TGTGCCAGCAGCCAAGGACAGGGCTGGGATGAGCAGTTCTTC
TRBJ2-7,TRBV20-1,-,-,CSASSFSFATTEQYF,TGCAGTGCTAGTAGCTTTAGCTTCGCCACTACGGAGCAGTACTTC
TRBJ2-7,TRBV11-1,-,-,CASSLEPGEQYF,TGTGCCAGCAGCTTAGAACCAGGGGAGCAGTACTTC
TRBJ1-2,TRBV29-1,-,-,CSVDTGNYGYTF,TGCAGCGTTGATACAGGCAACTATGGCTACACCTTC
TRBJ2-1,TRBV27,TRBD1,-,CASSLSNRGNEQFF,TGTGCCAGCAGTTTATCGAACAGGGGGAATGAGCAGTTCTTC
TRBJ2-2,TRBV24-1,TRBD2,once,CATGEGGRGTGELFF,TGTGCCACCGGGGAGGGCGGGAGAGGCACCGGGGAGCTGTTTTTT
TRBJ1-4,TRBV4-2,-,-,CASSPQGLANEKLFF,TGTGCCAGCAGCCCCCAGGGGCTTGCTAATGAAAAACTGTTTTTT